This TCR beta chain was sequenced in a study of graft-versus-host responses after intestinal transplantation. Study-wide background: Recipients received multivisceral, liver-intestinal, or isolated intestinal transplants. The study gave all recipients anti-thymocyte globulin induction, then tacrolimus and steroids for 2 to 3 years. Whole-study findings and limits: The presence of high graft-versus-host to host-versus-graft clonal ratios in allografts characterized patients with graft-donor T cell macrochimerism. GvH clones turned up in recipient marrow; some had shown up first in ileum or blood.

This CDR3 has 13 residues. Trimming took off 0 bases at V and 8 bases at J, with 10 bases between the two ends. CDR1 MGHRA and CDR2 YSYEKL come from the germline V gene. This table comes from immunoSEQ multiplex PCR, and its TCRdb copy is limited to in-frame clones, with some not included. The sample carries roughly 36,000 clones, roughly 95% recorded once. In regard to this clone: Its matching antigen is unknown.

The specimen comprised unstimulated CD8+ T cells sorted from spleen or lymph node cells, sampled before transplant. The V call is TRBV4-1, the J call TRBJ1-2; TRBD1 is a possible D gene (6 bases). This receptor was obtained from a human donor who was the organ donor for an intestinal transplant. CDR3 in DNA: TGCGCCAGCAGCCAAGAAGGGGGGGGCGGCTACACCTTC. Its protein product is CASSQEGGGGYTF.